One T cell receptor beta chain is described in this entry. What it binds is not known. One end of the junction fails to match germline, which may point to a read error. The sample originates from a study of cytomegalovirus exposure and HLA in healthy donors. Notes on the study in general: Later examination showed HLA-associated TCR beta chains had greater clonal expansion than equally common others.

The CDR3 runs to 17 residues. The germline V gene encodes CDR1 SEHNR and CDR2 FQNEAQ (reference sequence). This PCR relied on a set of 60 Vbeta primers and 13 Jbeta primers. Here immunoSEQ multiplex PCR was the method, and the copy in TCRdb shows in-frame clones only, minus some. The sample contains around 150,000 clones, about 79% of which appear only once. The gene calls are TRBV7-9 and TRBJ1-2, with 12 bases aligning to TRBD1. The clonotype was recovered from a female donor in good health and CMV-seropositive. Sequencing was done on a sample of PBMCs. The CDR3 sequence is CSSNPGQGALGGYGYTF. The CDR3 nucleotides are TGTTCCAGCAACCCGGGACAGGGGGCCTTAGGCGGCTATGGCTACACCTTC.